The next 7 T cell receptor beta chains were all read from a single sample in a study of blood T cell repertoires in COVID-19. TCRdb's table, derived via immunoSEQ multiplex PCR, lists solely in-frame clones and lacks some. The table shows about 180,000 clones, with approximately 81% occurring only once. Sequencing used peripheral blood. The receptor set was obtained from an older person with COVID-19, enrolled during active disease.

The V call is TRBV29-1, the J call TRBJ2-1; D remains ambiguous. Trimming stripped 2 bases from V and 5 bases from J, with 4 bases between. CDR3 length: 11 amino acids. From germline, CDR1 is SQVTM and CDR2 ANQGSEA. CDR3 bases: TGCAGCGTTGAACTAAACAATGAGCAGTTCTTC. It yields the protein CSVELNNEQFF.

The rearrangement joins TRBV5-1 to TRBJ2-1; D may be TRBD2 (6 bases). Germline V gene data show CDR1 as SGHRS and CDR2 as YFSETQ. The CDR3 is 14 residues long. Trimming took 1 base from V and 5 from J, leaving 10 bases between them. The CDR3 DNA sequence: TGCGCCAGCAGCTTGAGGGGCGGGGACAATGAGCAGTTCTTC. Translation: CASSLRGGDNEQFF.

J is TRBJ1-6 and V is TRBV6-1; D not resolved. Germline V lookup: CDR1 MNHNS, CDR2 SASEGT. The V end lost 2 bases, the J end lost 8 bases, and 7 bases lay between the germline ends. This CDR3 comprises 13 residues. The CDR3 reads CASSEYRDSPLHF. The CDR3 coding sequence is TGTGCCAGCAGTGAATATCGCGATTCACCCCTCCACTTT.

This clone was seen only a few times. The rearrangement links TRBV7-3 to TRBJ2-1; tentative D call: TRBD1 (5 bases). V dropped 5 bases and J dropped 6 bases, with 14 bases sitting between them. Germline assignment: CDR1 SGHTA and CDR2 FQGTGA. The CDR3 has 14 amino acids. The CDR3 loop is CASSPGQRGNEQFF. CDR3 coding DNA: TGTGCCAGCAGCCCCGGACAAAGAGGCAATGAGCAGTTCTTC.

The rearrangement joins TRBV7-2 to TRBJ2-5, with TRBD2 matching 13 bases. V lost 1 base, J lost 6 bases, and 5 bases stayed unmatched. The CDR3 consists of 16 residues. CDR1 SGHTA and CDR2 FQGNSA come from the germline V gene. This chain's CDR3 is CASSLVTSGGAKTQYF. Here the CDR3 DNA reads TGTGCCAGCAGCTTAGTTACTAGCGGGGGGGCCAAGACCCAGTACTTC.

The chain employs TRBV19 and TRBJ2-3; 7 positions match TRBD1. There are 15 residues in the CDR3. CDR1 is LNHDA, CDR2 SQIVND, per germline (reference sequence). V shed 5 bases and J 1 base; nucleotides not matched to a gene: 6. The CDR3 loop reads CASSSGGVGTDTQYF. In DNA, the CDR3 is TGTGCCAGTAGTTCAGGGGGAGTCGGCACAGATACGCAGTATTTT.

The V and J genes are TRBV5-6 and TRBJ1-4; weak D call: TRBD1 (5 bases). The CDR3 runs to 17 residues. Germline V lookup: CDR1 SGHDT, CDR2 YYEEEE. V was cut by 3 bases and J by 1 base, with 16 bases left in between. CDR3 bases: TGTGCCAGCAGCTCAACTTGGAGGGGCAGAACTAATGAAAAACTGTTTTTT. The encoded protein is CASSSTWRGRTNEKLFF.